These T cell receptor beta chains were read from a single sample in a study of long-term antiretroviral therapy in people with HIV. Only in-frame clones appear in the TCRdb table, and some are missing; sequencing was by immunoSEQ multiplex PCR. The sample carries around 29,000 clones, around 90% recorded once. The sequences come from unsorted PBMCs, collected 1.1 years after starting antiretroviral therapy. The source of these receptors is a man aged 18 to 35 with HIV. CDR3s include the opening cysteine and the closing phenylalanine or tryptophan. D genes are given only for firm matches. Clone size is shown for a subset of rows, as once, few, many or a class of expanded clone.

NA | TRBJ2-3 | TRBV30 | NA | CAWSGRDWGSPDTQYF | TGTGCCTGGAGTGGGAGGGACTGGGGTTCTCCAGATACGCAGTATTTT
NA | TRBJ2-3 | TRBV5-1 | TRBD1 | CASSLETGSIDTQYF | TGCGCCAGCAGCTTGGAGACAGGGAGTATTGATACGCAGTATTTT
NA | TRBJ1-2 | TRBV7-9 | NA | CASSSPTGNYGYTF | TGTGCCAGCAGCTCGCCAACAGGGAACTATGGCTACACCTTC
once | TRBJ2-5 | TRBV11-2 | NA | CASSSPGDQETQYF | TGTGCCAGCAGCTCGCCGGGAGATCAAGAGACCCAGTACTTC
NA | TRBJ2-2 | TRBV10-3 | NA | CAIRALADGGTGELFF | TGTGCCATCAGAGCCCTGGCCGACGGGGGTACCGGGGAGCTGTTTTTT
NA | TRBJ2-7 | TRBV7-9 | TRBD2 | CASSSGLSIKQYF | TGTGCCAGCAGCTCGGGACTAAGTATCAAGCAGTACTTC
NA | TRBJ1-6 | TRBV6-5 | NA | CASSSSRRGGNSPLHF | TGTGCCAGCAGTTCCTCTCGACGGGGCGGAAATTCACCCCTCCACTTT
NA | TRBJ2-3 | TRBV4-2 | TRBD1 | CASSQGGTGDTDTQYF | TGTGCCAGCAGCCAAGGTGGGACAGGGGACACAGATACGCAGTATTTT
NA | TRBJ2-1 | TRBV7-2 | NA | CASSLFWDPRGEQFF | TGTGCCAGCAGCTTATTTTGGGACCCTAGGGGTGAGCAGTTCTTC
NA | TRBJ1-2 | TRBV29-1 | NA | CSAPGGRGYGYTF | TGCAGCGCCCCCGGAGGGAGGGGGTATGGCTACACCTTC
NA | TRBJ2-1 | TRBV9 | NA | CASSVDSDEQFF | TGTGCCAGCAGCGTAGACTCGGATGAGCAGTTCTTC
NA | TRBJ2-1 | TRBV9 | NA | CASSVKGWDNEQFF | TGTGCCAGCAGCGTAAAGGGGTGGGACAATGAGCAGTTCTTC
few | TRBJ2-7 | TRBV7-9 | TRBD2 | CASSLLADSSYEQYF | TGTGCCAGCAGCTTACTAGCGGATAGCTCCTACGAGCAGTACTTC
medium-sized | TRBJ2-6 | TRBV15 | NA | CATSRDPLSGANVLTF | TGTGCCACCAGCAGAGATCCGCTCTCTGGGGCCAACGTCCTGACTTTC
NA | TRBJ2-1 | TRBV11-2 | NA | CASSLVPYNEQFF | TGTGCCAGCAGCTTAGTGCCCTACAATGAGCAGTTCTTC
NA | TRBJ1-1 | TRBV18 | NA | CASSPAGTADTEAFF | TGTGCCAGCTCACCAGCGGGGACCGCCGACACTGAAGCTTTCTTT
NA | TRBJ1-4 | TRBV28 | NA | CASSLSQNEKLFF | TGTGCCAGCAGTTTGTCCCAGAATGAAAAACTGTTTTTT
NA | TRBJ1-4 | TRBV2 | NA | CASSETSRGEKLFF | TGTGCCAGCAGTGAAACGTCCAGAGGGGAAAAACTGTTTTTT
NA | TRBJ2-1 | TRBV19 | TRBD2 | CASSIASGSHEQFF | TGTGCCAGTAGTATTGCTAGCGGGAGCCATGAGCAGTTCTTC
NA | TRBJ2-7 | TRBV25-1 | TRBD1 | CASSLRDRVSEQYF | TGTGCCAGCAGCCTCCGGGACAGGGTATCCGAGCAGTACTTC
few | TRBJ2-5 | TRBV25-1 | NA | CASSDIPRGRQETQYF | TGTGCCAGCAGCGACATTCCTCGGGGGCGCCAAGAGACCCAGTACTTC
NA | TRBJ1-6 | TRBV5-5 | TRBD1 | CASSFWDRDAPLHF | TGTGCCAGCAGCTTTTGGGACAGGGATGCACCCCTCCACTTT
NA | TRBJ1-4 | TRBV13 | TRBD1 | CASRNRGSNEKLFF | TGTGCCAGTAGAAACAGGGGATCTAATGAAAAACTGTTTTTT